The 16 T cell receptor beta chains presented below share a single source sample, sequenced in a study of read filtering for tumor transcriptome and immune sequencing. From roughly 390 ng of RNA, a library with molecular barcoded alpha/delta and beta/gamma adaptors was made. TCRdb processed the reads anew with MiXCR; each CDR3 protein has one entry. The repertoire holds over 35,000 distinct CDR3 sequences, with 12% as singletons. The sample taken for sequencing was a population of CD138-negative cells sorted from bone marrow. All receptors derive from a donor at least 40 years old with multiple myeloma.

The chain couples TRBV7-9 to TRBJ2-3, with D tentatively TRBD2 (6 bases). The CDR3 is made up of 15 amino acids. V dropped 5 bases and J dropped 3 bases, with 15 bases sitting between them. The germline gives CDR1 SEHNR, CDR2 FQNEAQ (reference sequence). CDR3 DNA: TGTGCCAGCAGCCCGGTGGGGGGAACAACAGATACGCAGTATTTT. Protein sequence: CASSPVGGTTDTQYF.

This clonotype occurred once. Being one base from a much bigger clone, this may be a read error. The chain uses TRBV29-1 and TRBJ2-5, with D unclear. The CDR3 runs to 11 residues. Trimming stripped 3 bases from V and 4 bases from J, with 6 bases between. Germline assignment: CDR1 SQVTM and CDR2 ANQGSEA. The CDR3 sequence: CSVEVLETQYF. The CDR3 DNA follows: TGCAGCGTTGAGGTCTTAGAGACCCAGTACTTC.

Only a few counts were recorded for this clonotype. V and J are TRBV5-1 and TRBJ2-3; D is possibly TRBD2 (6 bases). Germline assignment: CDR1 SGHRS and CDR2 YFSETQ. CDR3 length equals 15 residues. Trimming removed 4 bases at V and 2 bases at J, with 14 bases between. Here the CDR3 reads CASSPGLALTDTQYF. The DNA for the CDR3 is TGCGCCAGCAGCCCGGGACTCGCCCTCACAGATACGCAGTATTTT.

This clonotype was detected many times. The chain recombines TRBV28 with TRBJ1-5; D remains unclear. The length of the CDR3 is 12 residues. V lost 6 bases and J 4 bases, leaving 7 bases between the germline ends. CDR1 is MDHEN, CDR2 SYDVKM, per germline. The CDR3 DNA sequence: TGTGCCAGCAGCTTGACAAATCAGCCCCAGCATTTT. Residues: CASSLTNQPQHF. The whole variable domain, remainder taken from reference TRBV28 and TRBJ1-5, is DVKVTQSSRYLVKRTGEKVFLECVQDMDHENMFWYRQDPGLGLRLIYFSYDVKMKEKGDIPEGYSVSREKKERFSLILESASTNQTSMYLCASSLTNQPQHFGDGTRLSIL.

This clonotype occurred a few times. CDR3 amino acids: CASSYLDPLGQPQHF. In DNA, the CDR3 is TGTGCCAGCAGTTACCTAGACCCCCTCGGGCAGCCCCAGCATTTT. The V call is TRBV6-6, the J call TRBJ1-5; no reliable D call. CDR3 length: 15 amino acids. CDR1 is MNHNY and CDR2 is SVGAGI in the germline V gene (reference sequence). V lost 2 bases, J lost 7 bases, and 15 bases lay in between.

This clonotype occurred many times. The chain recombines TRBV5-1 with TRBJ2-1; D not resolved. Germline loops: CDR1 SGHRS, CDR2 YFSETQ. Trimming took 0 bases from V and 0 from J, leaving 7 bases between them. CDR3 size: 15 residues. The CDR3 region is CASSLGQSSYNEQFF. CDR3 sequence (DNA): TGCGCCAGCAGCTTGGGTCAGAGCTCCTACAATGAGCAGTTCTTC.

This clonotype was recorded many times. CDR3 coding DNA: TGTGCCAGCAGTTCCCCCTGGGACAGGGGGCGGGCCGGGGCCAACGTCCTGACTTTC. This gives the protein CASSSPWDRGRAGANVLTF. This rearrangement joins TRBV28 to TRBJ2-6; 12 positions agree with TRBD1. The CDR3 totals 19 residues. V was clipped by 4 bases and J by 4 bases; unmatched bases: 11. Germline V lookup: CDR1 MDHEN, CDR2 SYDVKM.

This clonotype was recorded a few times. The chain joins TRBV20-1 to TRBJ2-5; no definite D call. The CDR3 is 14 residues long. Trimming pared 0 bases from V and 5 bases from J, leaving 13 bases between. Germline values: CDR1 DFQATT, CDR2 SNEGSKA (reference sequence). CDR3 sequence: CSARDTGDEETQYF. CDR3 sequence (DNA): TGCAGTGCTAGAGATACGGGCGATGAGGAGACCCAGTACTTC.

This clonotype was detected a few times. This sequence joins TRBV7-8 and TRBJ2-3, with 7 bases aligning to TRBD2. CDR1 is SGHVS, CDR2 FQNEAQ, per germline. V lost 2 bases to trimming and J lost 0 bases; unmatched junction nucleotides: 11. This CDR3 is 18 amino acids long. This CDR3 is CASSLKSPSGASTDTQYF. The CDR3 bases are TGTGCCAGCAGCTTAAAGAGCCCCAGCGGGGCTAGCACAGATACGCAGTATTTT.

A few counts support this clonotype. The CDR3 end shows no conserved phenylalanine or tryptophan, and so a read error is likely. This chain joins TRBV6-5 and TRBJ2-5, with TRBD2 identical over 8 bases. J lost 9 bases, V lost 6 bases, and 12 bases had no gene match. The germline V gene has CDR1 MNHEY and CDR2 SVGAGI. The CDR3 length is 14 residues. The CDR3 DNA follows: TGTGCCAGCAGCCCCGGGGGGGGTCTGACGGCCCAGTACCTC. It is translated as CASSPGGGLTAQYL.

Many counts were recorded for this clonotype. The chain carries TRBV28 and TRBJ2-5; perhaps TRBD1 as D (5 bases). The CDR3 is 13 amino acids. Trimming stripped 6 bases from V and 4 bases from J, with 12 bases between. Germline CDR1 and CDR2: MDHEN and SYDVKM. CDR3 protein: CASRRQGIETQYF. The CDR3 nucleotides are TGTGCCAGCAGGCGCCAGGGCATAGAGACCCAGTACTTC. The full variable domain, with the rest looked up from reference TRBV28 and TRBJ2-5, is DVKVTQSSRYLVKRTGEKVFLECVQDMDHENMFWYRQDPGLGLRLIYFSYDVKMKEKGDIPEGYSVSREKKERFSLILESASTNQTSMYLCASRRQGIETQYFGPGTRLLVL.

As concerns this clonotype: A read error is the likely source, as a far larger clone sits one nucleotide away. The genes are TRBV7-2 and TRBJ2-5; tentative D call: TRBD2 (5 bases). Germline-derived CDR1 and CDR2 are SGHTA and FQGNSA. The CDR3 covers 12 residues. Trimming left V 8 bases short and J 5 bases short, with 12 bases between. Here the CDR3 DNA reads TGTGCCAGCTGCTGGTCGGGGGAGACCCAGTACTTC. As protein: CASCWSGETQYF.

This clonotype appeared many times. The chain couples TRBV12-3 or TRBV12-4 to TRBJ1-6; D is perhaps TRBD1 (5 bases). The V end was cut by 6 bases, the J end by 9 bases, with 21 bases between. This CDR3 region has 16 residues. The DNA for the CDR3 is TGTGCCAGCAGGCAACTCCCGGGACCGTTGGGTTCACCCCTCCACTTT. Translating gives CASRQLPGPLGSPLHF.

This clonotype was counted many times. V usage is TRBV7-9 and J usage is TRBJ2-7; no clear D. Trimming removed 1 base at V and 3 bases at J, with 7 bases between. The CDR3 is 13 amino acids. The germline V gene encodes CDR1 SEHNR and CDR2 FQNEAQ (reference sequence). The CDR3 DNA is TGTGCCAGCAGCTTAGGGGTCTTCTACGAGCAGTACTTC. This codes for CASSLGVFYEQYF.

This clonotype was seen ten or more times. The rearrangement links TRBV7-9 to TRBJ2-1, with TRBD1 as a possible D gene (7 bases). Per the germline V gene, CDR1 is SEHNR and CDR2 is FQNEAQ (reference sequence). The germline V and J ends were trimmed by 8 bases and 4 bases, with 15 bases remaining between them. There are 14 residues in the CDR3. The CDR3 coding sequence is TGTGCCAGCTCTAGGGGGGACAGTTACAATGAGCAGTTCTTC. This codes for CASSRGDSYNEQFF.

This clonotype was picked up many times. This chain connects TRBV7-9 to TRBJ1-6; maybe TRBD1 (5 bases). Trimming took off 1 base at V and 9 bases at J, with 19 bases between the two ends. This CDR3 has 17 amino acids. Germline V gene sequence: CDR1 SEHNR, CDR2 FQNEAQ (reference sequence). The CDR3 DNA is TGTGCCAGCAGCTTAGACTCGCCCAGACAGCATCGTTCACCCCTCCACTTT. Translated, it gives CASSLDSPRQHRSPLHF.